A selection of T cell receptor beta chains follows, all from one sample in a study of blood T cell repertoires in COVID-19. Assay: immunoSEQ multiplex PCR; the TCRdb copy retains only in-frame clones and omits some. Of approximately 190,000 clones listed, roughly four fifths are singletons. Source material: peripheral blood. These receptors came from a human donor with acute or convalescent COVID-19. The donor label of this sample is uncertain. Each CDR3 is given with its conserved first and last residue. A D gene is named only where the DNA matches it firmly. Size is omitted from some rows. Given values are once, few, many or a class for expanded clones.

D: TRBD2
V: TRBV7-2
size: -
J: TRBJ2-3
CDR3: CASSSRLAATDTQYF
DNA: TGTGCCAGCAGCTCGCGACTAGCGGCCACAGATACGCAGTATTTT

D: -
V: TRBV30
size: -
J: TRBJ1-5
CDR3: CAWTTGSNDQPQHF
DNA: TGTGCCTGGACCACGGGTAGCAATGATCAGCCCCAGCATTTT

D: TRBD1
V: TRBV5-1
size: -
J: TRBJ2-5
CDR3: CASSDRGQEETQYF
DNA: TGCGCCAGCAGCGACAGGGGGCAGGAAGAGACCCAGTACTTC

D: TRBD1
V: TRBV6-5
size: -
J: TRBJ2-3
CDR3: CASRPGQKSTDTQYF
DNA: TGTGCCAGCAGGCCGGGACAGAAGAGCACAGATACGCAGTATTTT

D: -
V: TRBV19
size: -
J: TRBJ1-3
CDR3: CASMVPGLSGNTIYF
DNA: TGTGCCAGTATGGTTCCGGGTTTATCCGGAAACACCATATATTTT

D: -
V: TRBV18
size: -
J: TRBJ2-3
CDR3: CASSPEDTQYF
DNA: TGTGCCAGCTCACCAGAGGATACGCAGTATTTT

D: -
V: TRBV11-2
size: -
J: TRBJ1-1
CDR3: CASSSWGRTNEAFF
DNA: TGTGCCAGCAGCTCCTGGGGGAGGACCAACGAAGCTTTCTTT

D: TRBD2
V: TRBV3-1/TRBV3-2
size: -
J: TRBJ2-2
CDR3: CASQASGRGNTGELFF
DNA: TGTGCCAGCCAGGCCAGCGGGAGGGGGAACACCGGGGAGCTGTTTTTT

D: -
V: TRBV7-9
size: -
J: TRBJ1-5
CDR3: CASSLTDGGNQPQHF
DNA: TGTGCCAGCAGCTTAACCGACGGAGGCAATCAGCCCCAGCATTTT

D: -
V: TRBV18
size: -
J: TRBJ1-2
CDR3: CASSSVGGLYGYTF
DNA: TGTGCCAGCTCAAGTGTTGGGGGCCTCTATGGCTACACCTTC

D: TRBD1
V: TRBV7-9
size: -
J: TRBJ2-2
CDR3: CASSYGQGLNTGELFF
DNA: TGTGCCAGCAGCTATGGACAGGGACTGAACACCGGGGAGCTGTTTTTT

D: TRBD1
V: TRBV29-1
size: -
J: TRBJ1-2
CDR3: CSAGTGSANYGYTF
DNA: TGCAGCGCCGGGACAGGGAGCGCTAACTATGGCTACACCTTC

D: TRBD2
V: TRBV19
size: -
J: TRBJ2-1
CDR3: CASSPVGLAVNEQFF
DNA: TGTGCCAGTAGTCCAGTAGGACTAGCGGTCAATGAGCAGTTCTTC

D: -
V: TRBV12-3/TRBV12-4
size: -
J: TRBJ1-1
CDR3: CASNRGNTEAFF
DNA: TGTGCCAGCAACCGGGGAAACACTGAAGCTTTCTTT

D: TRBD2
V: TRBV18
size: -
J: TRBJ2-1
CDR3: CASSSGTSGSRGSYNEQFF
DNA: TGTGCCAGCTCGTCCGGGACTAGCGGGAGTCGAGGGTCCTACAATGAGCAGTTCTTC

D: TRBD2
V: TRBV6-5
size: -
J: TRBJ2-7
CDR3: CASTPPGGRGEEQYF
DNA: TGTGCCAGCACCCCCCCGGGGGGGAGAGGAGAGGAGCAGTACTTC

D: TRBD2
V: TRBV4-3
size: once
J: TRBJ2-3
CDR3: CASSQVKTSGSLGTDTQYF
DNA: TGCGCCAGCAGCCAAGTGAAGACTAGCGGGAGTTTGGGCACAGATACGCAGTATTTT

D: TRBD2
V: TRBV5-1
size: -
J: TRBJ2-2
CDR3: CASSLAGTRNTGELFF
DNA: TGCGCCAGCAGCTTGGCGGGGACTAGGAACACCGGGGAGCTGTTTTTT

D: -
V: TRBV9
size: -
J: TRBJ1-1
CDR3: CASSVGTGMNTEAFF
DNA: TGTGCCAGCAGCGTAGGTACGGGTATGAACACTGAAGCTTTCTTT

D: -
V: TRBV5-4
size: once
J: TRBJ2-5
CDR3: CASSPGTTTRKETQYF
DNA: TGTGCCAGCAGCCCCGGGACAACAACCAGGAAGGAGACCCAGTACTTC

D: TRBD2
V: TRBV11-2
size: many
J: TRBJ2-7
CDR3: CASSFGLAGGPTSYEQYF
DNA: TGTGCCAGCAGCTTTGGACTAGCGGGAGGACCGACCTCCTACGAGCAGTACTTC

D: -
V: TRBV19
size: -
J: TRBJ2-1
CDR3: CASSNSHRNRAYNEQFF
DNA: TGTGCCAGTAGTAACTCCCACAGGAATCGCGCCTACAATGAGCAGTTCTTC

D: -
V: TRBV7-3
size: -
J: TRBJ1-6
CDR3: CASSLTGQGASPLHF
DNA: TGTGCCAGCAGCTTAACCGGCCAGGGTGCCTCACCCCTCCACTTT

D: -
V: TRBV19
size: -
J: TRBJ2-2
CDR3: CASTYEKLQGAGELFF
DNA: TGTGCCAGTACGTACGAGAAGCTTCAGGGCGCCGGGGAGCTGTTTTTT

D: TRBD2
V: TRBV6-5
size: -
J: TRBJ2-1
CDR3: CASSSLAAPYNEQFF
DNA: TGTGCCAGCAGTTCTCTAGCGGCCCCCTACAATGAGCAGTTCTTC

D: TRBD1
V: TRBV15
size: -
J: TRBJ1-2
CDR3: CATSGTGGYGYTF
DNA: TGTGCCACCAGCGGGACAGGGGGCTATGGCTACACCTTC

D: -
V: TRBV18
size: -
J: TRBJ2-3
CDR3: CASSPDRLRTDTQYF
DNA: TGTGCCAGCTCACCGGACAGACTACGCACAGATACGCAGTATTTT

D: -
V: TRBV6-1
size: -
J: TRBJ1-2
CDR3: CASSFGSGNYYGYTF
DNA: TGTGCCAGCAGTTTCGGGTCTGGCAACTACTATGGCTACACCTTC

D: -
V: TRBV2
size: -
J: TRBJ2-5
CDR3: CASGGGLPSPETQYF
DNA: TGTGCCAGTGGGGGGGGGCTCCCGAGTCCAGAGACCCAGTACTTC

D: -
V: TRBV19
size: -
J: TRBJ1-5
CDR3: CASTHTGNNQPQHF
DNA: TGTGCCAGTACCCATACAGGGAACAATCAGCCCCAGCATTTT

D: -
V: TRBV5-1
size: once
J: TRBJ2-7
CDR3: CASSLSGHSYEQYF
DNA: TGCGCCAGCAGCTTGAGCGGGCACTCCTACGAGCAGTACTTC

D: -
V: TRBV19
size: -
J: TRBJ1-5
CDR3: CASSMPQRDQPQHF
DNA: TGTGCCAGTAGTATGCCACAGAGAGATCAGCCCCAGCATTTT

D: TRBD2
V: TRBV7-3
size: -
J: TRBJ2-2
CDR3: CASSPKGPRLAGEAGELFF
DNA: TGTGCCAGCAGCCCCAAGGGGCCTCGTCTAGCGGGAGAAGCCGGGGAGCTGTTTTTT

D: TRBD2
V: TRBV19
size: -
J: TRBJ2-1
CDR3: CASSMGLAGGDEQFF
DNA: TGTGCCAGTAGTATGGGACTAGCGGGAGGAGACGAGCAGTTCTTC

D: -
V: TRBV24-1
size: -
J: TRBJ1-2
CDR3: CATSDPQSGDSGYTF
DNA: TGTGCCACCAGTGATCCTCAGTCGGGGGATAGTGGCTACACCTTC

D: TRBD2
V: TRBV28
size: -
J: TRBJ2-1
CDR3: CASRRGGTSGRQNNEQFF
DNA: TGTGCCAGCAGAAGGGGTGGGACTAGCGGGAGACAAAACAATGAGCAGTTCTTC

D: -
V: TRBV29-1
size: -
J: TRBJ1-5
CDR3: CSGMEGYNQPQHF
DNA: TGCAGCGGGATGGAGGGGTACAATCAGCCCCAGCATTTT

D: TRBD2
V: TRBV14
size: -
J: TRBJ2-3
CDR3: CASSFRASGRWGTDTQYF
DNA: TGTGCCAGCAGCTTCCGGGCTAGCGGGAGATGGGGCACAGATACGCAGTATTTT

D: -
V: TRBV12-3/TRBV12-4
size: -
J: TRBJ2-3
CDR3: CASSPTGSAQYF
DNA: TGTGCCAGCAGCCCTACAGGGTCGGCGCAGTATTTT

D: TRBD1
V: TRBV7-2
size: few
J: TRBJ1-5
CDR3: CASSAGGFGNQPQHF
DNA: TGTGCCAGCAGCGCAGGGGGATTTGGCAATCAGCCCCAGCATTTT

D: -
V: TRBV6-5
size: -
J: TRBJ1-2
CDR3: CASSSPKGQDGYTF
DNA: TGTGCCAGCAGTTCCCCGAAGGGGCAGGATGGCTACACCTTC

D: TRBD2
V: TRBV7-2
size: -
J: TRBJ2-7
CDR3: CASSLASGSGSVFYEQYF
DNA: TGTGCCAGCAGCTTAGCTAGCGGGAGCGGTAGCGTTTTCTACGAGCAGTACTTC

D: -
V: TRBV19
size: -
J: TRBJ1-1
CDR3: CASSYRVDTEAFF
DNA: TGTGCCAGTAGTTACAGGGTGGACACTGAAGCTTTCTTT

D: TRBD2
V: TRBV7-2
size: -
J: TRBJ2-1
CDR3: CASSLGGGVSYNEQFF
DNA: TGTGCCAGCAGCTTAGGCGGGGGGGTCTCCTACAATGAGCAGTTCTTC

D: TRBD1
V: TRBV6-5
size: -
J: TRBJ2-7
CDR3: CASSYTRQGLAYEQYF
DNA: TGTGCCAGCAGTTACACAAGACAGGGGCTCGCCTACGAGCAGTACTTC

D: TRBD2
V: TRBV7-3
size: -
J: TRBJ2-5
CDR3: CASSRTLLAGEGETQYF
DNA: TGTGCCAGCAGCCGAACCCTACTAGCGGGAGAGGGAGAGACCCAGTACTTC

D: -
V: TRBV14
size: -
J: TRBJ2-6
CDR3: CASSLYSGANVLTF
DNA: TGTGCCAGCAGTCTCTACTCCGGGGCCAACGTCCTGACTTTC

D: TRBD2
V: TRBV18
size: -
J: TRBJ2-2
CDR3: CASSQRLADNTGELFF
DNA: TGTGCCAGCTCACAGCGACTAGCGGATAACACCGGGGAGCTGTTTTTT